These T cell receptor beta chains were read from a single sample in a study of identical twins. TCRdb recomputed calls from the 5' RACE reads with MiXCR, one row per CDR3 protein. The profile shows 240,000 or so distinct CDR3 sequences, 5.5% to 7% of them singletons. These data are also associated with another study on yellow fever vaccine responses in identical twins.

Sequences were obtained from memory (CD45RO+) T cells sorted from blood. The receptor set was obtained from a woman aged 18-35 years in good health. Each CDR3 is given with its conserved first and last residue. D genes are given only for firm matches. Some rows have no size entry. The others give once, few or many, or a class for an expanded clone.

TRBD1,TRBJ1-1,TRBV6-1,.,CASRARQGRGTEAFF,TGTGCCAGCAGGGCCAGACAGGGGAGGGGCACTGAAGCTTTCTTT
TRBD2,TRBJ2-5,TRBV4-1,many,CASSQGGVRETQYF,TGCGCCAGCAGCCAGGGGGGGGTCCGAGAGACCCAGTACTTC
TRBD1,TRBJ2-1,TRBV24-1,.,CATSDRENRGDNEQFF,TGTGCCACCAGTGACCGCGAGAACAGGGGGGACAATGAGCAGTTCTTC
.,TRBJ2-2,TRBV10-3,few,CAISHRGDTGELFF,TGTGCCATCAGTCACCGGGGCGACACCGGGGAGCTGTTTTTT
TRBD2,TRBJ2-1,TRBV28,.,CASSASGRAGNEQFF,TGTGCCAGCAGCGCTAGCGGGAGGGCCGGGAATGAGCAGTTCTTC
.,TRBJ2-3,TRBV6-1,few,CASSESTGSVTDTQYF,TGTGCCAGCAGTGAATCGACAGGTTCAGTCACAGATACGCAGTATTTT
.,TRBJ1-2,TRBV7-2,many,CASSPRDLVGYRYTF,TGTGCCAGCAGCCCGAGGGACCTCGTGGGTTATCGCTACACCTTC
TRBD1,TRBJ1-2,TRBV29-1,many,CSAAGQAGYGYTF,TGCAGCGCCGCGGGACAGGCGGGCTATGGCTACACCTTC
.,TRBJ1-4,TRBV20-1,few,CSARDRGQNSFGEKLFF,TGCAGTGCTAGAGATCGAGGACAGAATAGCTTCGGTGAAAAACTGTTTTTT
.,TRBJ2-3,TRBV5-1,.,CASSSEYSTDTQYF,TGCGCCAGCAGCTCCGAATATAGCACAGATACGCAGTATTTT
.,TRBJ2-4,TRBV7-2,many,CASSPLELAKNIQYF,TGTGCCAGCAGCCCCCTTGAATTGGCCAAAAACATTCAGTACTTC
TRBD1,TRBJ1-1,TRBV14,.,CASSPGQGTIMNTEAFF,TGTGCCAGCAGCCCCGGACAGGGCACGATCATGAACACTGAAGCTTTCTTT
.,TRBJ2-3,TRBV5-1,many,CASSPGRDSNTDTQYF,TGCGCCAGCAGCCCCGGACGGGACTCGAACACAGATACGCAGTATTTT
TRBD2,TRBJ2-1,TRBV12-3/TRBV12-4,few,CASSSSGGHNEQFF,TGTGCCAGCAGTTCTAGCGGGGGGCACAATGAGCAGTTCTTC
TRBD2,TRBJ2-1,TRBV12-3/TRBV12-4,.,CASSLGASGSDEQFF,TGTGCCAGCAGTTTAGGTGCTAGCGGGAGCGATGAGCAGTTCTTC
.,TRBJ1-6,TRBV7-9,many,CASTAGGAYNSPLHF,TGTGCCAGCACGGCCGGGGGCGCCTATAATTCACCCCTCCACTTT
.,TRBJ2-7,TRBV20-1,few,CSGKWGGTYEQYF,TGCAGTGGGAAATGGGGCGGGACTTACGAGCAGTACTTC
TRBD2,TRBJ2-3,TRBV15,few,CATSSGGGSTDTQYF,TGTGCCACCAGCTCCGGGGGGGGGAGCACAGATACGCAGTATTTT
.,TRBJ2-1,TRBV11-1,few,CASSLELVVDEQFF,TGTGCCAGCAGCTTAGAGCTAGTGGTCGATGAGCAGTTCTTC
.,TRBJ1-4,TRBV4-2,many,CASSLKGITNEKLFF,TGTGCCAGCAGCCTTAAAGGGATAACTAATGAAAAACTGTTTTTT
.,TRBJ2-5,TRBV21-1,many,CASSKGFPSFISSETQYF,TGTGCCAGCAGCAAAGGTTTTCCTAGCTTCATTTCATCAGAGACCCAGTACTTC
.,TRBJ2-5,TRBV20-1,few,CSGLGYQETQYF,TGCAGCGGGCTCGGCTACCAAGAGACCCAGTACTTC
.,TRBJ2-5,TRBV18,many,CASSRHYQETQYF,TGTGCCAGCTCGCGTCATTACCAAGAGACCCAGTACTTC
TRBD2,TRBJ2-5,TRBV5-1,.,CASSLAGGPSETQYF,TGCGCCAGCAGCTTGGCGGGAGGGCCCTCAGAGACCCAGTACTTC